These T cell receptor beta chains were read from a single sample in a study of T cell changes during pregnancy in multiple sclerosis. The method was immunoSEQ multiplex PCR; TCRdb's version includes in-frame clones alone and lacks a portion of them. Of about 64,000 clones listed, 80% to 95% were seen once; the top ten hold roughly 1.5%. The sample in question was peripheral blood, obtained in the second trimester of pregnancy. These receptors all come from a female donor with multiple sclerosis, enrolled in a pregnancy study. Both conserved end residues are part of each CDR3. The order of the fields is V gene, J gene, clone size, D gene, CDR3 DNA, CDR3 protein. D genes are given only for firm matches. Clone size, where shown, is once, few, many, or a class for clones that have expanded.

TRBV19,TRBJ2-3,-,TRBD1,TGTGCCACCCACCCCCGGGCAGGGGGCTTGACAGATACGCAGTATTTT,CATHPRAGGLTDTQYF
TRBV11-2,TRBJ1-1,-,-,TGTGCCAGCAGCCTGGTGGGCGGACAGAACACTGAAGCTTTCTTT,CASSLVGGQNTEAFF
TRBV7-9,TRBJ1-1,once,TRBD1,TGTGCCAGCAGTTTTAGACAGGGGACGAACACTGAAGCTTTCTTT,CASSFRQGTNTEAFF
TRBV7-2,TRBJ2-3,-,-,TGTGCCAGCAGCCGATTATCGGAGCGAGATACGCAGTATTTT,CASSRLSERDTQYF
TRBV4-1,TRBJ1-5,few,TRBD1,TGCGCCAGCAGCCAAGATAACAGGGGAGTACAGCCCCAGCATTTT,CASSQDNRGVQPQHF
TRBV7-2,TRBJ2-3,few,TRBD1,TGTGCCAGCAGCTCTACAGGGGTTGGCACAGATACGCAGTATTTT,CASSSTGVGTDTQYF
TRBV18,TRBJ1-1,-,TRBD1,TGTGCCAGCTCAGCCACCGGGACAGGGGGCTACGGCACTGAAGCTTTCTTT,CASSATGTGGYGTEAFF
TRBV14,TRBJ1-2,-,-,TGTGCCAGCAGCCAACAGGGAATCGTAGGGGGCTATGGCTACACCTTC,CASSQQGIVGGYGYTF
TRBV5-4,TRBJ2-2,few,-,TGTGCCAGCAGCGCCTCTAGCTTCCTGAACACCGGGGAGCTGTTTTTT,CASSASSFLNTGELFF
TRBV9,TRBJ1-1,-,-,TGTGCCAGCAGCCCTGAAGGGAGGGGTTGGACTGAAGCTTTCTTT,CASSPEGRGWTEAFF
TRBV11-2,TRBJ1-5,many,-,TGTGCCAGCAGCTTACAGGGTTATCAGCCCCAGCATTTT,CASSLQGYQPQHF
TRBV5-1,TRBJ2-3,-,-,TGCGCCAGCAGCATTAGCGGTAGCACAGATACGCAGTATTTT,CASSISGSTDTQYF
TRBV11-2,TRBJ2-7,-,TRBD2,TGTGCCAGCAGCTTAGGGTCTAGCGGCAACTCCTACGAGCAGTACTTC,CASSLGSSGNSYEQYF
TRBV7-7,TRBJ2-5,-,TRBD2,TGTGCCAGCAGCCCAGGCGGGAGAGGGGAGACCCAGTACTTC,CASSPGGRGETQYF
TRBV6-6,TRBJ1-1,-,-,TGTGCCAGCAGCACACAACGCACAGGGTCCACTGAAGCTTTCTTT,CASSTQRTGSTEAFF
TRBV9,TRBJ2-2,-,-,TGTGCCAGCAGCGACCGGGATCTAAACACCGGGGAGCTGTTTTTT,CASSDRDLNTGELFF
TRBV2,TRBJ2-7,-,-,TGTGCCAGCGCTACGGTCTACGAGCAGTACTTC,CASATVYEQYF
TRBV5-6,TRBJ2-5,-,TRBD1,TGTGCCAGCAGCCCGGGACAGTTTCAAGAGACCCAGTACTTC,CASSPGQFQETQYF
TRBV9,TRBJ2-1,-,TRBD2,TGTGCCAGCAGCTCAGGACTAGCGGGAGGGTCGTACAATGAGCAGTTCTTC,CASSSGLAGGSYNEQFF
TRBV6-6,TRBJ1-6,-,-,TGTGCCAGCAAGAGCCGGACTTATTCACCCCTCCACTTT,CASKSRTYSPLHF
TRBV7-3,TRBJ2-7,-,TRBD1,TGTGCCAGCAGCTTATCCGGGACAGCTGTATACGAGCAGTACTTC,CASSLSGTAVYEQYF
TRBV27,TRBJ2-1,-,TRBD2,TGTGCCAGCAGTTTCGGGACTAGCGGGACCAATGAGCAGTTCTTC,CASSFGTSGTNEQFF
TRBV27,TRBJ2-7,-,-,TGTGCCAGCAGTTCTAGCTCCTACGAGCAGTACTTC,CASSSSSYEQYF
TRBV9,TRBJ2-3,-,TRBD2,TGTGCCAGCAGCGTAGCTAGATGGGCTAGCGGAACTAGCACAGATACGCAGTATTTT,CASSVARWASGTSTDTQYF
TRBV2,TRBJ1-1,-,TRBD1,TGTGCCAGCAGCCCGACAGGGGGCTACACTGAAGCTTTCTTT,CASSPTGGYTEAFF
TRBV5-4,TRBJ2-5,-,TRBD2,TGTGCCAGCAGCCGACCGGGACTAGCGACCGAGACCCAGTACTTC,CASSRPGLATETQYF
TRBV2,TRBJ1-2,once,TRBD1,TGTGCCAGCAGGGATGACAGGGAGGCCTACACCTTC,CASRDDREAYTF
TRBV9,TRBJ2-1,-,TRBD2,TGTGCCAGCAGTCCCGGGACTAGCGCCAACAATGAGCAGTTCTTC,CASSPGTSANNEQFF
TRBV6-5,TRBJ2-7,-,-,TGTGCCAGCAGAGGACAGTCCTACGAGCAGTACTTC,CASRGQSYEQYF